This TCR beta chain was profiled in a study of blood T cell repertoires in COVID-19. The overall study: Samples came from the United States, Italy and Spain, spanning acute and convalescent COVID-19.

The V end lost 3 bases, the J end lost 7 bases, and 15 bases lay between the germline ends. This CDR3 spans 13 amino acids. Germline lookup yields CDR1 SQVTM and CDR2 ANQGSEA. Repertoires were generated with immunoSEQ multiplex PCR, while TCRdb's copy carries only in-frame clones and drops some. The sample contains 230,000 or so clones, 85% of which appear only once. Participants, roughly 18 to 89 years old, spanned fewer than 25 US areas. Exposed enrollees had met someone with a PCR-confirmed or clinician-diagnosed COVID-19 case at some point within the 2 weeks before study entry. This TCR was sampled from a woman in her forties or fifties who had been exposed to COVID-19. The specimen sequenced was PBMCs or T cells enriched from blood (not recorded which). The chain is built from TRBV29-1 and TRBJ2-5; D is perhaps TRBD2 (5 bases). CDR3 residues: CSVDDSLEGTQYF. The CDR3 coding sequence is TGCAGCGTTGATGATTCTCTCGAGGGGACCCAGTACTTC.